The clone carrying this TCR beta chain came up a few times. This record belongs to a study of T cell responses to AZD1222 COVID-19 vaccine. This table comes from immunoSEQ multiplex PCR, and its TCRdb copy is limited to in-frame clones, with some not included. The sample includes 60,000 to 100,000 clones, about 92% of them seen just once. This TCR was sampled from an adult in good health. Specimen: peripheral blood, collected on day 0 of MenACWY control vaccination.

The CDR3 nucleotides read TGTGCCAGTAGTAATGGTAGGACAAATGAAAAACTGTTTTTT. Protein product: CASSNGRTNEKLFF. The gene calls are TRBV19 and TRBJ1-4; D may be TRBD1 (5 bases). Germline loops: CDR1 LNHDA, CDR2 SQIVND (reference sequence). With 4 bases removed from V and 5 bases from J, the gap between germline ends came to 11 bases. The CDR3 is 14 amino acids.